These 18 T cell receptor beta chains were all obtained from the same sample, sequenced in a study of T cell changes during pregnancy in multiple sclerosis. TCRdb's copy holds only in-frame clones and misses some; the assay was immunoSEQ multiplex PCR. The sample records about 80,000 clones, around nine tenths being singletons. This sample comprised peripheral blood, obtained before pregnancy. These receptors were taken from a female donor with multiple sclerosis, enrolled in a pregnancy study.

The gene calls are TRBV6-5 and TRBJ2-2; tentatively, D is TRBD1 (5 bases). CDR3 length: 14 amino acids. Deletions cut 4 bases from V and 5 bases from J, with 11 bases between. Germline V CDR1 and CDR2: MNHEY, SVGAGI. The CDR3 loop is CASSSTVQTGELFF. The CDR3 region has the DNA TGTGCCAGCAGTTCGACAGTTCAAACCGGGGAGCTGTTTTTT.

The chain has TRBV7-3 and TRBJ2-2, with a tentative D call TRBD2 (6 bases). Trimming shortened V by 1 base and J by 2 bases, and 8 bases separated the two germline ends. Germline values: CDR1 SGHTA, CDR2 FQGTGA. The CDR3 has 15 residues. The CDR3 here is CASSLIADNTGELFF. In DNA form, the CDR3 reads TGTGCCAGCAGCTTAATAGCGGACAACACCGGGGAGCTGTTTTTT.

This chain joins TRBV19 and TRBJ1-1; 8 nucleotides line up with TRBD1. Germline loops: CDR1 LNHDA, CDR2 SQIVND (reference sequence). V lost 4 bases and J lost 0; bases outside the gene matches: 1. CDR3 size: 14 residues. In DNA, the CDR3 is TGTGCCAGTAGTAGGACAGGGATGAACACTGAAGCTTTCTTT. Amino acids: CASSRTGMNTEAFF.

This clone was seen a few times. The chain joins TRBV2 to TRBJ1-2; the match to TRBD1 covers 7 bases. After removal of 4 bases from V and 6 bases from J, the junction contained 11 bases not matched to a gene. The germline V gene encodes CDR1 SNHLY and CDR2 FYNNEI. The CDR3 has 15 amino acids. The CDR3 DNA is TGTGCCAGCAGTGTAATTCGGGAGGGGGCGAATGGCTACACCTTC. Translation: CASSVIREGANGYTF.

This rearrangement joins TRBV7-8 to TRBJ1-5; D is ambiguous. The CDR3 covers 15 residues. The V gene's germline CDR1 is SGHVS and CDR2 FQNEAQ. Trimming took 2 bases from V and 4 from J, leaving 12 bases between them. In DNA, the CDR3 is TGTGCCAGCAGCTTATCCGGGCGGGCTAATCAGCCCCAGCATTTT. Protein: CASSLSGRANQPQHF.

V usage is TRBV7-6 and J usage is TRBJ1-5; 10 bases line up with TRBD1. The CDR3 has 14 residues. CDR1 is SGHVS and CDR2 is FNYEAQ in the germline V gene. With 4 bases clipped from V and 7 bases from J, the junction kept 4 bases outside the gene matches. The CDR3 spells CASSSTGGEQPQHF. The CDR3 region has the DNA TGTGCCAGCAGCTCGACAGGGGGCGAACAGCCCCAGCATTTT.

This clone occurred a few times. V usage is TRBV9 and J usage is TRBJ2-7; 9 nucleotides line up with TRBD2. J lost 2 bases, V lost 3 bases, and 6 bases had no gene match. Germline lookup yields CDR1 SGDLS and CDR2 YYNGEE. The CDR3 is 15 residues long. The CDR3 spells CASSEAGGGAYEQYF. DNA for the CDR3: TGTGCCAGCAGCGAAGCGGGGGGTGGGGCCTACGAGCAGTACTTC.

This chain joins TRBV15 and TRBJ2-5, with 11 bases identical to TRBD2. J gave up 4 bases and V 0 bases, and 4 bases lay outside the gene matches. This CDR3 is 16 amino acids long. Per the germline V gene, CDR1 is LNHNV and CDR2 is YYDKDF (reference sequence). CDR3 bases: TGTGCCACCAGCAGAGACTTAGCGGGGGGGGCAGAGACCCAGTACTTC. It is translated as CATSRDLAGGAETQYF. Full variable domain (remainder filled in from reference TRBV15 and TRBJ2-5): DAMVIQNPRYQVTQFGKPVTLSCSQTLNHNVMYWYQQKSSQAPKLLFHYYDKDFNNEADTPDNFQSRRPNTSFCFLDIRSPGLGDTAMYLCATSRDLAGGAETQYFGPGTRLLVL.

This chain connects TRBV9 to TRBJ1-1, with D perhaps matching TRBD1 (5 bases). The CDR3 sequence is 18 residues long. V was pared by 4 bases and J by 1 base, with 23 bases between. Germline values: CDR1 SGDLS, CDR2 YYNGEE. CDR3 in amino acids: CASSLTALTATANTEAFF. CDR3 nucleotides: TGTGCCAGCAGCCTTACCGCCCTGACGGCGACAGCGAACACTGAAGCTTTCTTT.

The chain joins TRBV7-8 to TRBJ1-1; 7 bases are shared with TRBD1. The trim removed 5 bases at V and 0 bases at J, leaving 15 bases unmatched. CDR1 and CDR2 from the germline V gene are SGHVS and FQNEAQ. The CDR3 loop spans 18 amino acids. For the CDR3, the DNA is TGTGCCAGCAGCCAACTTCCCCTTACAGGGGCCCTGAACACTGAAGCTTTCTTT. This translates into CASSQLPLTGALNTEAFF.

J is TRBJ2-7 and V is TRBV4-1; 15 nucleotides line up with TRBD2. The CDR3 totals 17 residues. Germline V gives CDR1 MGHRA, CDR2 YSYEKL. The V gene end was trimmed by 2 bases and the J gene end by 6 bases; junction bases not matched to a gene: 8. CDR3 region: CASSQRTSGGAYFEQYF. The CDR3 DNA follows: TGCGCCAGCAGCCAACGGACTAGCGGGGGGGCGTACTTCGAGCAGTACTTC.

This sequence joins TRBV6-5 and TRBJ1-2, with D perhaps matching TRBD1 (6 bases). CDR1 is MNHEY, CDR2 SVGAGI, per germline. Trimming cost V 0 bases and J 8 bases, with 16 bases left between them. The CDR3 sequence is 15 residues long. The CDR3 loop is CASSYSRAGVMGYTF. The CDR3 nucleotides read TGTGCCAGCAGTTACTCTCGGGCAGGGGTAATGGGCTACACCTTC.

The CDR3 DNA sequence: TGTGCCAGCAGCAAACCCCCGACAGGGGGCTATGGCTACACCTTC. Its protein is CASSKPPTGGYGYTF. J is TRBJ1-2 and V is TRBV21-1; TRBD1, as called in the table, went unchecked against the DNA. TRBV21-1 is listed as a pseudogene. The CDR3 spans 15 residues.

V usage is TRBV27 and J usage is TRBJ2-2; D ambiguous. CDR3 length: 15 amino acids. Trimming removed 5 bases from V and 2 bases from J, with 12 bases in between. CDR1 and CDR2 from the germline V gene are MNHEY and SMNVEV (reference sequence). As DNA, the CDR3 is TGTGCCAGCAGTCCCACCGCACTTAACACCGGGGAGCTGTTTTTT. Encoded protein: CASSPTALNTGELFF.

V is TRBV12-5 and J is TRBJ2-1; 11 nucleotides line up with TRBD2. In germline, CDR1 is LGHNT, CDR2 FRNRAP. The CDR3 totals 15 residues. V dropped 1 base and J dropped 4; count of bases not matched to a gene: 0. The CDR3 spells CASGLGLAGYNEQFF. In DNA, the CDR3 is TGTGCTAGTGGTTTGGGACTAGCGGGGTACAATGAGCAGTTCTTC.

CDR3 sequence: CASSQDEGYYGYTF. In DNA form, the CDR3 reads TGCGCCAGCAGCCAAGATGAGGGTTACTATGGCTACACCTTC. The chain is built from TRBV4-3 and TRBJ1-2; no reliable D call. There are 14 residues in the CDR3. CDR1 is LGHNA and CDR2 is YSLEER in the germline V gene. V gave up 0 bases and J gave up 3 bases, with 8 bases separating them.

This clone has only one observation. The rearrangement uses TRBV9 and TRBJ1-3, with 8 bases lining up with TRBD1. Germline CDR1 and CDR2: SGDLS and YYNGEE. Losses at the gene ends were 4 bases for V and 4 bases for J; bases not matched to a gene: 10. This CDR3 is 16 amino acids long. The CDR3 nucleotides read TGTGCCAGCAGCCTAGAGTCCGACAGGGGAGGAAACACCATATATTTT. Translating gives CASSLESDRGGNTIYF.

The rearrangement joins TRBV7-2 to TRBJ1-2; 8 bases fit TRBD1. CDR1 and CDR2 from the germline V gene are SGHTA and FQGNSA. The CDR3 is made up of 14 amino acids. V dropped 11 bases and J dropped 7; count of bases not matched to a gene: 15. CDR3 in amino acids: CAAGAEDRAGGYTF. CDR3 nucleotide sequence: TGTGCCGCAGGCGCCGAGGACAGGGCAGGTGGCTACACCTTC.